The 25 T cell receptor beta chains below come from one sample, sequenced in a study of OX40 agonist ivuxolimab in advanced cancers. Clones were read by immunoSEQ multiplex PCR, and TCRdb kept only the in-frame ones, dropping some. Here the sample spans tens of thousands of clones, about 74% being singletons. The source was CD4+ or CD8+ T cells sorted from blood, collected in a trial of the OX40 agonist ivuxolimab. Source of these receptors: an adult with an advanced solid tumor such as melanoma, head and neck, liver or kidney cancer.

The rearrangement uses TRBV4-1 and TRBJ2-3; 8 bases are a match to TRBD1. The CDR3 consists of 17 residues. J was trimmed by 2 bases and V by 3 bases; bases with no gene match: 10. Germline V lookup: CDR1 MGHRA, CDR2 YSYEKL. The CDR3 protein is CASSHRDRDRITDTQYF. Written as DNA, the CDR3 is TGCGCCAGCAGCCACCGCGACAGGGACAGGATCACAGATACGCAGTATTTT.

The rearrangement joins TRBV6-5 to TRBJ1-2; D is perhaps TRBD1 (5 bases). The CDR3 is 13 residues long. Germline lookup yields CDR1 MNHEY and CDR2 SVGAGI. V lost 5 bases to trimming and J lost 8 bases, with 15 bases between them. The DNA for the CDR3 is TGTGCCAGCAGTCGGGGACTGAGGGGAGGCTACACCTTC. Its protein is CASSRGLRGGYTF.

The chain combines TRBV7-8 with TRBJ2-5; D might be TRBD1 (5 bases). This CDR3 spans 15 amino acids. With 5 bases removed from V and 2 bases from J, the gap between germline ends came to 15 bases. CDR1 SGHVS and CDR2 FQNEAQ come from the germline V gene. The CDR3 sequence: CASSQPMTAQETQYF. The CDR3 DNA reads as TGTGCCAGCAGCCAACCCATGACAGCACAAGAGACCCAGTACTTC.

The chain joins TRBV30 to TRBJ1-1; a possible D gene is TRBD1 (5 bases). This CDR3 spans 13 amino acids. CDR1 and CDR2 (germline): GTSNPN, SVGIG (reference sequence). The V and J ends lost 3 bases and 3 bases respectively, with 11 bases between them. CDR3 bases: TGTGCCTGGAGGGGGGGGACCCACACTGAAGCTTTCTTT. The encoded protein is CAWRGGTHTEAFF.

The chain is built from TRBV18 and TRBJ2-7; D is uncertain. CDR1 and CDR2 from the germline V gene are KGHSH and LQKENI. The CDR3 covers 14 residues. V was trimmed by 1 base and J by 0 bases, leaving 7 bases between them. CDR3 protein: CASSPRGGSYEQYF. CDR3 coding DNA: TGTGCCAGCTCACCACGCGGCGGCTCCTACGAGCAGTACTTC.

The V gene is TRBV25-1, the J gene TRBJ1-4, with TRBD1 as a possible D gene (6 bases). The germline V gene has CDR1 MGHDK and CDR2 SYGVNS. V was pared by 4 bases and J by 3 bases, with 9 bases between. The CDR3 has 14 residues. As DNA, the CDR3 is TGTGCCAGCAGTGGGAGGGGGGCTAATGAAAAACTGTTTTTT. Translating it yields CASSGRGANEKLFF.

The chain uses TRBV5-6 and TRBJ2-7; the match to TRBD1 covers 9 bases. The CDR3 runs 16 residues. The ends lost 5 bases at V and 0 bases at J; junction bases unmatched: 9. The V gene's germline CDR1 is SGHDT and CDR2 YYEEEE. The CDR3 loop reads CASRRDRAESSYEQYV. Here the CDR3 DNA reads TGTGCCAGCAGGCGGGACAGGGCTGAAAGCTCCTACGAGCAGTACGTC.

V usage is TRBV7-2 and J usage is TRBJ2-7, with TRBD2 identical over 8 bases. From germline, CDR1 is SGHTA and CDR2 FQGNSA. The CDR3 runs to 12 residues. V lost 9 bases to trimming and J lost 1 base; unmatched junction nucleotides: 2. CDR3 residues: CASERGSYEQYF. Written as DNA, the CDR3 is TGTGCCAGTGAGCGGGGGTCCTACGAGCAGTACTTC.

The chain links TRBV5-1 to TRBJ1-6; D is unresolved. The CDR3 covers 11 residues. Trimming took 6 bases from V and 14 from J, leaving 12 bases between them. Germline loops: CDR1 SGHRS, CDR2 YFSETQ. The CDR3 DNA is TGCGCCAGCACCTCGGGTTCGGCCCTCCACTTT. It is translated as CASTSGSALHF.

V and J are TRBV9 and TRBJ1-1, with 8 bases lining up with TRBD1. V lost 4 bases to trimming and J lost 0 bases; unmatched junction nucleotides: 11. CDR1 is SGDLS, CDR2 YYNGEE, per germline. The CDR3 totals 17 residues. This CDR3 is CASSSRQGTAMNTEAFF. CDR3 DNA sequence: TGTGCCAGCAGCTCGCGACAGGGGACAGCAATGAACACTGAAGCTTTCTTT.

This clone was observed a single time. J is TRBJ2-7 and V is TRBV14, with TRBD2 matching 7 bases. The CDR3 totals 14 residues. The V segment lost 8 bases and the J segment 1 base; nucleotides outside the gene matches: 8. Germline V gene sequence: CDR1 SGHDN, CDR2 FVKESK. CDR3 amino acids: CASRSSGSSYEQYF. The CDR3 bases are TGTGCCAGCCGCTCTAGCGGTTCTTCCTACGAGCAGTACTTC.

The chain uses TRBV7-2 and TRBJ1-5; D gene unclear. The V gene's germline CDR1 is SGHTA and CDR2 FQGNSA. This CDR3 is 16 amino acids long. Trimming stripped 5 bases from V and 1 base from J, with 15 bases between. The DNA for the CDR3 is TGTGCCAGCAGCCCCCTCCCGGGAGAAAGCAATCAGCCCCAGCATTTT. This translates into CASSPLPGESNQPQHF.

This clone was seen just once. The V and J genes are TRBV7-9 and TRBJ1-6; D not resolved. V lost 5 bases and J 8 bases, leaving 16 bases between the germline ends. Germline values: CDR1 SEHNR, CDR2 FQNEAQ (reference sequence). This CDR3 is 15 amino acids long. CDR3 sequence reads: CASSKRTGLDSPLHF. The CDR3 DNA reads TGTGCCAGCAGCAAACGGACGGGCTTGGATTCACCCCTCCACTTT.

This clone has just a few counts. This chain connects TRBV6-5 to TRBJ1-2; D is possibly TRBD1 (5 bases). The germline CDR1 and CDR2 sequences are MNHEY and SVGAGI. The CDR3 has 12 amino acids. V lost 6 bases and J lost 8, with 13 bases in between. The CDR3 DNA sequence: TGTGCCAGCAGCCCAGGGATACGGGGCTACACCTTC. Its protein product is CASSPGIRGYTF.

The CDR3 region is CASSVVDRPSEQYF. DNA for the CDR3: TGTGCCAGCAGCGTAGTGGACAGACCTTCCGAGCAGTACTTC. The chain combines TRBV9 with TRBJ2-7, with D maybe TRBD1 (6 bases). This CDR3 contains 14 residues. The germline CDR1 and CDR2 sequences are SGDLS and YYNGEE. Trimming left V 0 bases short and J 6 bases short, with 13 bases between.

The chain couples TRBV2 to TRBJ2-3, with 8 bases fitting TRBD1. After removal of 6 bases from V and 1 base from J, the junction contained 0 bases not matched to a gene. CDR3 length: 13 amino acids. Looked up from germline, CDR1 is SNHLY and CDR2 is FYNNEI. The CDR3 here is CASSRGRTDTQYF. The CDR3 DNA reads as TGTGCCAGCAGCAGGGGGCGCACAGATACGCAGTATTTT.

DNA of the CDR3: TGTGCCAGCAGCCTCTACTACAGGGGGATAGGATGCTGGGAAGCTTTCTTT. Residues: CASSLYYRGIGCWEAFF. The rearrangement links TRBV21-1 to TRBJ1-1; the table's D call TRBD1 went unverified against the DNA. TRBV21-1 represents a pseudogene. The CDR3 extends over 17 amino acids.

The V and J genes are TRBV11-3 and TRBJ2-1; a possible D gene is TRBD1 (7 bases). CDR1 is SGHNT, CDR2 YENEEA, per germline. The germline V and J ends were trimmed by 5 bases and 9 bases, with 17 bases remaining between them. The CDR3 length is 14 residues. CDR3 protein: CASSQEGAGSEQFF. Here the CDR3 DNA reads TGTGCCAGCAGCCAGGAGGGGGCGGGAAGTGAGCAGTTCTTC. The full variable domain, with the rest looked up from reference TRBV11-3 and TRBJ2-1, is EAGVVQSPRYKIIEKKQPVAFWCNPISGHNTLYWYLQNLGQGPELLIRYENEEAVDDSQLPKDRFSAERLKGVDSTLKIQPAELGDSAVYLCASSQEGAGSEQFFGPGTRLTVL.

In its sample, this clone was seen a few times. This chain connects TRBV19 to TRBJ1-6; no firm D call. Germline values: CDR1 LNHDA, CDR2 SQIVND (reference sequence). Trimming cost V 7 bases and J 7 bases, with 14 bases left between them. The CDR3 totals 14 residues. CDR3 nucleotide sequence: TGTGCCAGTATAGGGAGGGCAGCGAATTCACCCCTCCACTTT. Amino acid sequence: CASIGRAANSPLHF.

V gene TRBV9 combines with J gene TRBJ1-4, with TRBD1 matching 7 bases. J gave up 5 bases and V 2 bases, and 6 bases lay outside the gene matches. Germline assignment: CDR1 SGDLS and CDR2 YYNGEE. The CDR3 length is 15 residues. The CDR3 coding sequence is TGTGCCAGCAGCGTCTCCGGGACAGCAAATGAAAAACTGTTTTTT. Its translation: CASSVSGTANEKLFF. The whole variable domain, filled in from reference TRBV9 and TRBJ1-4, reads DSGVTQTPKHLITATGQRVTLRCSPRSGDLSVYWYQQSLDQGLQFLIQYYNGEERAKGNILERFSAQQFPDLHSELNLSSLELGDSALYFCASSVSGTANEKLFFGSGTQLSVL.

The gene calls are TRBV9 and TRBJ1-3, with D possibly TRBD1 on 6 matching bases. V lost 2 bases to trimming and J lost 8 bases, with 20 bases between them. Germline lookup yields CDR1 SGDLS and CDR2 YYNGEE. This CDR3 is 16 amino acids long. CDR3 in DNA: TGTGCCAGCAGCGTCTCTACAGGGAACGCGGTACACACCATATATTTT. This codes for CASSVSTGNAVHTIYF.

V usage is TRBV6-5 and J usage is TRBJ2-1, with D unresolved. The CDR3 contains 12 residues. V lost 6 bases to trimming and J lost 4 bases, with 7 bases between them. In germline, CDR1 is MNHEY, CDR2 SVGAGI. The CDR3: CASSSPYNEQFF. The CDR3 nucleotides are TGTGCCAGCAGCTCGCCTTACAATGAGCAGTTCTTC.

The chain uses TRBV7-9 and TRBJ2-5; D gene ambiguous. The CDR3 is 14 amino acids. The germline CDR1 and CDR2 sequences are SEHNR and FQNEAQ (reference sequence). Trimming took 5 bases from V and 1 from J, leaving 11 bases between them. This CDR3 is CASSLLSLQETQYF. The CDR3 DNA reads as TGTGCCAGCAGCCTACTGAGTCTCCAAGAGACCCAGTACTTC. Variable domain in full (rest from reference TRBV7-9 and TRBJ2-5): DTGVSQNPRHKITKRGQNVTFRCDPISEHNRLYWYRQTLGQGPEFLTYFQNEAQLEKSRLLSDRFSAERPKGSFSTLEIQRTEQGDSAMYLCASSLLSLQETQYFGPGTRLLVL.

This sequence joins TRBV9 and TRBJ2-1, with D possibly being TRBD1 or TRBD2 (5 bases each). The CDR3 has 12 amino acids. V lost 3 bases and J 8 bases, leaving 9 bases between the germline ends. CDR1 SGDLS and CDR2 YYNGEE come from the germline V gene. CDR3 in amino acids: CASSERGDEQFF. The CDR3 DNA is TGTGCCAGCAGCGAGAGGGGCGATGAGCAGTTCTTC.

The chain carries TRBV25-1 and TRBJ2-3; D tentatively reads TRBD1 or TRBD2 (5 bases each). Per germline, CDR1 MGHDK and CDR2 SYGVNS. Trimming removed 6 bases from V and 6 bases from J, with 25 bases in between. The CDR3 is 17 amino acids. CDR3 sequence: CASRRIQTARRVDTQYF. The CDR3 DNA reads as TGTGCCAGCAGAAGAATACAGACAGCCCGGCGGGTGGATACGCAGTATTTT.